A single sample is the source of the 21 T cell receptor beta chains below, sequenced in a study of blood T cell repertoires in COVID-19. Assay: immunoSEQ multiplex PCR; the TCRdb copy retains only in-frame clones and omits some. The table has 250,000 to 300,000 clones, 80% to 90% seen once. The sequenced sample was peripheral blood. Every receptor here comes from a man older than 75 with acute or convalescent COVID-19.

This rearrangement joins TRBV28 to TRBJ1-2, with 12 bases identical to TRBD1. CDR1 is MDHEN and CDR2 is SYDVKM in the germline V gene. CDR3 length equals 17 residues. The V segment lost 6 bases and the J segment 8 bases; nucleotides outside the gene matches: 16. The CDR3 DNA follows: TGTGCCAGCAGCTACGTAAACCCGGGACAGGGGGCCGCGGGCTACACCTTC. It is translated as CASSYVNPGQGAAGYTF.

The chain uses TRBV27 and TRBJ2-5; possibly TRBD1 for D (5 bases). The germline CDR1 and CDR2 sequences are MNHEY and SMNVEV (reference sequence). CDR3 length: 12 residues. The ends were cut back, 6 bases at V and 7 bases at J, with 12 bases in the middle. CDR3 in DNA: TGTGCCAGCAGGGATGTCACAGGGACCCAGTACTTC. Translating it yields CASRDVTGTQYF.

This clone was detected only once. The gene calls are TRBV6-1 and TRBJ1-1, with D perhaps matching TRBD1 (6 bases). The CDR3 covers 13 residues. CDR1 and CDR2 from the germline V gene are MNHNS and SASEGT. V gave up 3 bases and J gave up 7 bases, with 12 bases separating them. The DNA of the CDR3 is TGTGCCAGCAGTGAGACAGGAACAAATGAAGCTTTCTTT. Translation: CASSETGTNEAFF.

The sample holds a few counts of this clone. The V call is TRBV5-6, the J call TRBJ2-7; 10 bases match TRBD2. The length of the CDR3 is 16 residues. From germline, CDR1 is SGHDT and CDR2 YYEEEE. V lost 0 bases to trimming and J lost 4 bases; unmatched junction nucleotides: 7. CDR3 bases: TGTGCCAGCAGCTTGGCCGGAGCGGGGGGGTCTTACGAGCAGTACTTC. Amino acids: CASSLAGAGGSYEQYF.

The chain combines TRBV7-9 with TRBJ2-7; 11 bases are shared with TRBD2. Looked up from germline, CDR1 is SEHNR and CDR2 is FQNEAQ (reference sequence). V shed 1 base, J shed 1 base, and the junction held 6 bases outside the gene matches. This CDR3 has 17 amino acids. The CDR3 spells CASSLGTSGPSSYEQYF. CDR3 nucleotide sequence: TGTGCCAGCAGCTTAGGGACTAGCGGGCCGTCATCCTACGAGCAGTACTTC. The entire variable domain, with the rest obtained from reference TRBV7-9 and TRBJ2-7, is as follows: DTGVSQNPRHKITKRGQNVTFRCDPISEHNRLYWYRQTLGQGPEFLTYFQNEAQLEKSRLLSDRFSAERPKGSFSTLEIQRTEQGDSAMYLCASSLGTSGPSSYEQYFGPGTRLTVT.

The CDR3 here is CASSFGRRSYNEQFF. CDR3 nucleotide sequence: TGTGCCAGCAGCTTTGGGAGGAGGTCCTACAATGAGCAGTTCTTC. This rearrangement joins TRBV11-3 to TRBJ2-1; D is perhaps TRBD2 (6 bases). Germline V lookup: CDR1 SGHNT, CDR2 YENEEA. CDR3 size: 15 residues. V was clipped by 3 bases and J by 1 base, with 10 bases between them.

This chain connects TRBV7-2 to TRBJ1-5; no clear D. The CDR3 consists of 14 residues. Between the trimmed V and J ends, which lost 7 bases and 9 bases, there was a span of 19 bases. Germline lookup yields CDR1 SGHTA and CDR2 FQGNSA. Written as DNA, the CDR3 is TGTGCCAGCACCCCCTTTAGTGGGCGCTGGCCCCAGCATTTT. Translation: CASTPFSGRWPQHF.

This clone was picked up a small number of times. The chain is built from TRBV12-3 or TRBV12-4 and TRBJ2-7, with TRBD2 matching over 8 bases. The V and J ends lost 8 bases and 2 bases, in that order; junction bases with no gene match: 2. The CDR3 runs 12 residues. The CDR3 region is CASRRGAYEQYF. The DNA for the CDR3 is TGTGCCAGCCGGCGGGGGGCCTACGAGCAGTACTTC.

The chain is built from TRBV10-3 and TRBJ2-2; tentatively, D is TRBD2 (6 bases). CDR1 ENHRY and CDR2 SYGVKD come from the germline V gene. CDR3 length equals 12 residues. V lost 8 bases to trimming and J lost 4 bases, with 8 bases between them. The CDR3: CAIGRTTGELFF. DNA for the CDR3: TGTGCCATCGGGAGGACCACCGGGGAGCTGTTTTTT.

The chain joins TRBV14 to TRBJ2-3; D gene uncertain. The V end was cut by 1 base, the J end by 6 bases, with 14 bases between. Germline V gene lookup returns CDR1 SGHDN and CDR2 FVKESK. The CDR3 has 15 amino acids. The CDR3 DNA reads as TGTGCCAGCAGCCAAGTTCAGGCCGTCACGGATACGCAGTATTTT. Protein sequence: CASSQVQAVTDTQYF.

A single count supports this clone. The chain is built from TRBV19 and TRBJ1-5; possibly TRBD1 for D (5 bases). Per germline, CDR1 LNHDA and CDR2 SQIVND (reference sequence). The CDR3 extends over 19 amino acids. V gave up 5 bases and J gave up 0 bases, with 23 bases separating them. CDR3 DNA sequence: TGTGCCAGTAGTCTGACAGACCTCAAGCTTCGTCATAGCAATCAGCCCCAGCATTTT. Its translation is CASSLTDLKLRHSNQPQHF.

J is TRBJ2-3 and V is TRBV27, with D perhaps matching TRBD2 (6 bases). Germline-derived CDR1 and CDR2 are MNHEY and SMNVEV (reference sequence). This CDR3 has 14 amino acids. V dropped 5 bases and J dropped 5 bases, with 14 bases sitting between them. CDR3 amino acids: CASSPTWRGDTQYF. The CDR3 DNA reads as TGTGCCAGCAGTCCGACTTGGCGGGGAGATACGCAGTATTTT.

CDR3 in amino acids: CASSLGQGRDNEQFF. The DNA of the CDR3 is TGCGCCAGCAGCTTGGGACAGGGACGTGACAATGAGCAGTTCTTC. The chain employs TRBV5-1 and TRBJ2-1; 7 bases agree with TRBD1. The V gene's germline CDR1 is SGHRS and CDR2 YFSETQ. V was clipped by 0 bases and J by 5 bases; unmatched bases: 5. CDR3 length equals 15 residues.

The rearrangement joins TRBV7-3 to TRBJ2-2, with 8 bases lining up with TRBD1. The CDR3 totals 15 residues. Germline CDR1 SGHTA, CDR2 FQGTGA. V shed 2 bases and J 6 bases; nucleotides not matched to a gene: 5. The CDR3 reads CASSLAGGAAGELFF. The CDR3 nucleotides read TGTGCCAGCAGCTTAGCAGGGGGCGCGGCCGGGGAGCTGTTTTTT.

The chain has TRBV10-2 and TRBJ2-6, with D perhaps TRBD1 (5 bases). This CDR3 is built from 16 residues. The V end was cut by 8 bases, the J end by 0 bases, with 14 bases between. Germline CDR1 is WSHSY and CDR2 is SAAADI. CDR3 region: CASGPQAPSGANVLTF. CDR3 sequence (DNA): TGCGCCAGCGGACCACAGGCGCCCTCTGGGGCCAACGTCCTGACTTTC.

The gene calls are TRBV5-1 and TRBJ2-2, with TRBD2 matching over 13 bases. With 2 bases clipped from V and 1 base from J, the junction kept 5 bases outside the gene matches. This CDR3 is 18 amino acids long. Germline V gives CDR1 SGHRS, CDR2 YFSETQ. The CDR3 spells CASSFQGLAGVNTGELFF. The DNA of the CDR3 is TGCGCCAGCAGCTTCCAAGGACTAGCGGGGGTGAACACCGGGGAGCTGTTTTTT. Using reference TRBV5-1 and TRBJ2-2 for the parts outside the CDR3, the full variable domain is KAGVTQTPRYLIKTRGQQVTLSCSPISGHRSVSWYQQTPGQGLQFLFEYFSETQRNKGNFPGRFSGRQFSNSRSEMNVSTLELGDSALYLCASSFQGLAGVNTGELFFGEGSRLTVL.

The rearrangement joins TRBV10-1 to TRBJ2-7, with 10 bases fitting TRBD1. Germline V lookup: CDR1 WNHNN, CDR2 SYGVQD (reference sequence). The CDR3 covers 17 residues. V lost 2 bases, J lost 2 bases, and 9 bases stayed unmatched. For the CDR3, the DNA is TGCGCCAGCAGTGAGGGGTTTGGAGGACAGGGGGCCTACGAGCAGTACTTC. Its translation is CASSEGFGGQGAYEQYF.

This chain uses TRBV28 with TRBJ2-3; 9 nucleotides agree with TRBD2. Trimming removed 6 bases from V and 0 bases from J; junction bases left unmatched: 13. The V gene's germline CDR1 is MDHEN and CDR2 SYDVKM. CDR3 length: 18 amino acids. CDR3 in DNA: TGTGCCAGCAGCCCAACTAGCGGGCCGTTACTAAGCACAGATACGCAGTATTTT. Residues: CASSPTSGPLLSTDTQYF.

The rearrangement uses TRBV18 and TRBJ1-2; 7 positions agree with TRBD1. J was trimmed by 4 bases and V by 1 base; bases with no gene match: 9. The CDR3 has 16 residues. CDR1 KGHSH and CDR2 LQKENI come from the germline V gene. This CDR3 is CASSPRGGDSVYGYTF. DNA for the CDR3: TGTGCCAGCTCACCACGAGGTGGGGACAGTGTCTATGGCTACACCTTC.

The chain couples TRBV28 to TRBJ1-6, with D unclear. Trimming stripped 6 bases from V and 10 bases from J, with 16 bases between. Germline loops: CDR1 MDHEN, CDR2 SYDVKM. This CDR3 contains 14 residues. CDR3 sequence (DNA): TGTGCCAGCAGGGCGCTGGGCCTCACGTCACCCCTCCACTTT. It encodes CASRALGLTSPLHF.

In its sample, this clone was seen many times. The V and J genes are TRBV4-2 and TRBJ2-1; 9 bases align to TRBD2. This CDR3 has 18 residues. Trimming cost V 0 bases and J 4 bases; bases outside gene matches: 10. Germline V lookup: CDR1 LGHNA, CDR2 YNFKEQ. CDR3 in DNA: TGTGCCAGCAGCCAAGATGCGGTGTCGCGGGGGGGATACAATGAGCAGTTCTTC. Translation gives CASSQDAVSRGGYNEQFF.